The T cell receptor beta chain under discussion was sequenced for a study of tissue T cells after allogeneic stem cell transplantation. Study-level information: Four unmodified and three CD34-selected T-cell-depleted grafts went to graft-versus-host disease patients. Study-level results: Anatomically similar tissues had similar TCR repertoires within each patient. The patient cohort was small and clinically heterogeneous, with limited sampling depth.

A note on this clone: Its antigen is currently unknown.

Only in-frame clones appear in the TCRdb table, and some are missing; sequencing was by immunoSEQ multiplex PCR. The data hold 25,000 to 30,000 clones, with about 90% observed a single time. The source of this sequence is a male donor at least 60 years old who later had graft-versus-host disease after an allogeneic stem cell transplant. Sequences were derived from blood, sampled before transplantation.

This chain's CDR3 is CASSPSRSVSYNEQFF. Here the CDR3 DNA reads TGTGCCAGCAGTCCTTCGCGGTCCGTCTCCTACAATGAGCAGTTCTTC. V gene TRBV27 combines with J gene TRBJ2-1; D not resolved. Trimming shortened V by 5 bases and J by 0 bases, and 14 bases separated the two germline ends. The germline V gene encodes CDR1 MNHEY and CDR2 SMNVEV (reference sequence). The CDR3 consists of 16 residues.